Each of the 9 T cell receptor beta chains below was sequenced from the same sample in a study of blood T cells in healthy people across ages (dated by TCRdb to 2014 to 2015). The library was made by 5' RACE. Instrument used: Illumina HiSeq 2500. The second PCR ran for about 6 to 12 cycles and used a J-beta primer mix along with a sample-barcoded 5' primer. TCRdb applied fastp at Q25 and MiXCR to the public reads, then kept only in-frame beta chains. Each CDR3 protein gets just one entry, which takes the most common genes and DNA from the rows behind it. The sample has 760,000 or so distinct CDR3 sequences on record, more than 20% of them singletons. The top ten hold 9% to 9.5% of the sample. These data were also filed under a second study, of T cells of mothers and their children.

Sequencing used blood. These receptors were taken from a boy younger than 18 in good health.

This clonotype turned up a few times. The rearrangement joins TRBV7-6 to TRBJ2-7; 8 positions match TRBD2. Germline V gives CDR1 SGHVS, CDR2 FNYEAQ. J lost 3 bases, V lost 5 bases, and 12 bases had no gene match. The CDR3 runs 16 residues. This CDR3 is CASSLSTSGSYYEQYF. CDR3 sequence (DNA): TGTGCCAGCAGCCTCTCTACCAGCGGGAGTTACTACGAGCAGTACTTC.

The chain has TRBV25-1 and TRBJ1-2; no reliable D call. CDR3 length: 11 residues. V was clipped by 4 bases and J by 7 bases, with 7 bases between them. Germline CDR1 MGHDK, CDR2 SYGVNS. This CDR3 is CASSVSAGYTF. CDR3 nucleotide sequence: TGTGCCAGCAGTGTTTCAGCTGGCTACACCTTC.

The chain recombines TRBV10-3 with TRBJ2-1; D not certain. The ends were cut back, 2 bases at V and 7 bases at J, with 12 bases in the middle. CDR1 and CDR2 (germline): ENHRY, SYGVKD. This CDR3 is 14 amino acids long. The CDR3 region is CAISEGQKKNEQFF. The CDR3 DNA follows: TGTGCCATCAGTGAGGGCCAAAAAAAAAATGAGCAGTTCTTC.

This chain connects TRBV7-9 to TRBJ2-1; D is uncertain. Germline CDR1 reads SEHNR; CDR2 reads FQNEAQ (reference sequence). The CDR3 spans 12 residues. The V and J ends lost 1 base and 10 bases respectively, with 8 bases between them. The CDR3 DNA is TGTGCCAGCAGCTTAGTACTTCGGGAGCAGTTCTTC. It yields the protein CASSLVLREQFF.

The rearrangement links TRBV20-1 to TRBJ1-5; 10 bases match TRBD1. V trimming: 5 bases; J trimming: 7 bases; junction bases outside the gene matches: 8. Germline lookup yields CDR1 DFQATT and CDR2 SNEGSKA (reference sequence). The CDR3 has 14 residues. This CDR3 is CSAETGGRGQPQHF. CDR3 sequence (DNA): TGCAGTGCTGAGACAGGGGGCCGCGGGCAGCCCCAGCATTTT.

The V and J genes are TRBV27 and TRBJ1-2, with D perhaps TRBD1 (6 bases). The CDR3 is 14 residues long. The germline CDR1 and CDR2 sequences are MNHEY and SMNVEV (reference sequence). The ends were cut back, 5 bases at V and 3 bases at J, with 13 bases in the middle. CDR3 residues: CASSTIAGDYGYTF. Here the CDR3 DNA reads TGTGCCAGCAGTACTATCGCAGGGGACTATGGCTACACCTTC.

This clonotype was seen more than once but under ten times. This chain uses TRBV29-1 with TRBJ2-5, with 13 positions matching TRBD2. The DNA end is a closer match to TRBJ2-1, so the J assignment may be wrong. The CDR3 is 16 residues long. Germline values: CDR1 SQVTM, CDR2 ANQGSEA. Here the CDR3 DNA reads TGCAGCGCCGCCCTTCAGACTAGCGGGAGGTACAATGAGCAGTTCTTC. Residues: CSAALQTSGRYNEQFF.

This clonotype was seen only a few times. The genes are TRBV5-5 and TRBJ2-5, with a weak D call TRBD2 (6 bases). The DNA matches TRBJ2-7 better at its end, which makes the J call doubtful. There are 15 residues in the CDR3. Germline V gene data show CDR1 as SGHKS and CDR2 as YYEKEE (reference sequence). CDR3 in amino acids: CASSLELASGYEQYF. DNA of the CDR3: TGTGCCAGCAGCTTGGAACTAGCCTCCGGTTACGAGCAGTACTTC.

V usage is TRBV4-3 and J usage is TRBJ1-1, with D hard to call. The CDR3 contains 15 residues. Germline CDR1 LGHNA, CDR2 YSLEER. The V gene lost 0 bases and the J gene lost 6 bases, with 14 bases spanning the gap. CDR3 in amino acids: CASSQEGERASEAFF. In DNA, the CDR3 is TGCGCCAGCAGCCAAGAAGGTGAGAGGGCGTCTGAAGCTTTCTTT.